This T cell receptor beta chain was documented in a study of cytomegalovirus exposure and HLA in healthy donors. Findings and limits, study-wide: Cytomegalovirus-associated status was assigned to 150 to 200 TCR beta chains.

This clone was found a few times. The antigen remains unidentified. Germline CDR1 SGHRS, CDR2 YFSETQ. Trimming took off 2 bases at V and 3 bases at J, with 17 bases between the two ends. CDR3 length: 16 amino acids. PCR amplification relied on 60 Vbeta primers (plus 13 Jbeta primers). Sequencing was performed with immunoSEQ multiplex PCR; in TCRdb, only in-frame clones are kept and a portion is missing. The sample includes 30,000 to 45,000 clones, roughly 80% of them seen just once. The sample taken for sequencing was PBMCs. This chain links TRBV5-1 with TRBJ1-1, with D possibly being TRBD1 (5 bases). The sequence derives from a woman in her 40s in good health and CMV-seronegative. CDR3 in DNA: TGCGCCAGCAGCTTCGGGTTCGGGCAGGGCGACACTGAAGCTTTCTTT. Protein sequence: CASSFGFGQGDTEAFF.